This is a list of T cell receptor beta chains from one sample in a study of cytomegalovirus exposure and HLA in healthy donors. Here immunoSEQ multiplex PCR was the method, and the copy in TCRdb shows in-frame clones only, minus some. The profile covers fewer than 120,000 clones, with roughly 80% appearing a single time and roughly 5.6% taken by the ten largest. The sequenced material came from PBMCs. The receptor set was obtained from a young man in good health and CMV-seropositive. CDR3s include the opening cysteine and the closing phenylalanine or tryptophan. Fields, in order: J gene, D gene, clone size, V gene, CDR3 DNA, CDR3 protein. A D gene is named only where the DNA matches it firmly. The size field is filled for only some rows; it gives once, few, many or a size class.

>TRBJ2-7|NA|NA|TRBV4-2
TGTGCCAGCAGCCACCAGACAGCGTCCTACGAGCAGTACTTC
CASSHQTASYEQYF
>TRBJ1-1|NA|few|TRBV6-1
TGTGCCAGTAGGAGGGGAGGCACTGAAGCTTTCTTT
CASRRGGTEAFF
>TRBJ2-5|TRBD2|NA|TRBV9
TGTGCCAGCAGGGGACTAGCGGCAAAGACCCAGTACTTC
CASRGLAAKTQYF
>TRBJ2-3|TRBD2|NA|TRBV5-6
TGTGCCAGCAGCTTGCTCGGGGGGGCAGGCACAGATACGCAGTATTTT
CASSLLGGAGTDTQYF
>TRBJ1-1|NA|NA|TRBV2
TGTGCCAGCAGCGCAGTAGGGGGGGGTGAAGCTTTCTTT
CASSAVGGGEAFF
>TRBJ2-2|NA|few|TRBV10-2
TGCGCCAGCTCCGAGGTCGGCTCCGGGGAGCTGTTTTTT
CASSEVGSGELFF
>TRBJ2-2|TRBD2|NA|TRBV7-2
TGTGCCACCGTTAGCGGGGGCCCAAACACCGGGGAGCTGTTTTTT
CATVSGGPNTGELFF
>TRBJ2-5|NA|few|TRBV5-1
TGCGCCAGCAGCTTGGCTACCCAGGGGGAGACCCAGTACTTC
CASSLATQGETQYF
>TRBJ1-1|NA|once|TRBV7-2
TGTGCCAGCAGCTTAGGGACAGAAGCTTTCTTT
CASSLGTEAFF
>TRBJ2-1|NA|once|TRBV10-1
TGCGCCAGCAGTGAGGGGGCGAGGAGCTCCTACAATGAGCAGTTCTTC
CASSEGARSSYNEQFF
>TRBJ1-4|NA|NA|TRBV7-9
TGTGCCAGCAGCTTACCAGGGAATGAAAAACTGTTTTTT
CASSLPGNEKLFF
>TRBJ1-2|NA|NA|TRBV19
TGTGCCAGTAGTCCATGGACCGGGACTGACTATGGCTACACCTTC
CASSPWTGTDYGYTF
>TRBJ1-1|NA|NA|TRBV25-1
TGTGCCAGCAGACAAGGGGTGGTCACTGAAGCTTTCTTT
CASRQGVVTEAFF
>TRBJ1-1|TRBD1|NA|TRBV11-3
TGTGCCAGCAGCTTAGACAGGGACAGGGATTGGGGTGAAGCTTTCTTT
CASSLDRDRDWGEAFF
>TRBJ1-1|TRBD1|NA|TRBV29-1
TGCAGCGCCCAGACAGGGTTTAACACTGAAGCTTTCTTT
CSAQTGFNTEAFF
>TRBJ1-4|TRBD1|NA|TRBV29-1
TGCAGCGTTGGGGGACAGGGAGGTGAAAAACTGTTTTTT
CSVGGQGGEKLFF
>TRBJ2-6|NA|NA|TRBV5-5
TGTGCCAGCAGCTTGGTTTTGGGGGGACCTGGGGCCAACGTCCTGACTTTC
CASSLVLGGPGANVLTF
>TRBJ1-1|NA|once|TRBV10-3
TGTGCCAGCAGACAGACCCAGAACACTGAAGCTTTCTTT
CASRQTQNTEAFF
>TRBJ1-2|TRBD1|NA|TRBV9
TGTGCCAGCAGCCTAAGACAGGGAGGTAGGGACTATGGCTACACCTTC
CASSLRQGGRDYGYTF
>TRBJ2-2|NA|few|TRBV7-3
TGTGCCAGCAGCTCAAAGGTTACAGGGCAACCCGGGGAGCTGTTTTTT
CASSSKVTGQPGELFF
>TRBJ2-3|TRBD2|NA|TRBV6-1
TGTGCCAGCAGTGAACGATTAGCGGGGGGGGACACAGATACGCAGTATTTT
CASSERLAGGDTDTQYF
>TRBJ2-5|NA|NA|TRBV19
TGTGCCAGTAGTATGAAGGAGGAGACCCAGTACTTC
CASSMKEETQYF
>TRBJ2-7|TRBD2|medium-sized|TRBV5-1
TGCGCCAGCAGCCCCGGGGAGGGATACGAGCAGTACTTC
CASSPGEGYEQYF
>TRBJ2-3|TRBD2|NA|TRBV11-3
TGTGCCAGCAGCTTCCAACAAGGGACTAGCGGAGGCACGCAGTATTTT
CASSFQQGTSGGTQYF
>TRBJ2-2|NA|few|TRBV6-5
TGTGCCAGCAGCCCCTGGGGGCCTAACACCGGGGAGCTGTTTTTT
CASSPWGPNTGELFF
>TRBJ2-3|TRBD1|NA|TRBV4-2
TGTGCCAGCAGCCAGCTGGACAGGGGGCAAGCAGATACGCAGTATTTT
CASSQLDRGQADTQYF
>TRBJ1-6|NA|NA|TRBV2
TGTGCCAGCAGTACTGAAGGGGGGGTAGATTCACCCCTCCACTTT
CASSTEGGVDSPLHF
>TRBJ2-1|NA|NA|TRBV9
TGTGCCAGCAGCGGGGGATGGGCAGGGTTCGGGTACAATGAGCAGTTCTTC
CASSGGWAGFGYNEQFF
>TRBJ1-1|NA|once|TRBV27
TGTGCCAGCAGTCAACAGGGGAACACTGAAGCTTTCTTT
CASSQQGNTEAFF
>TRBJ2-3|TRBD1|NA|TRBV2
TGTGCCAGCAGGGGAGGACAGGGACGCACAGATACGCAGTATTTT
CASRGGQGRTDTQYF
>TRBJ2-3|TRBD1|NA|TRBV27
TGTGCCAGCAGTTTTGAAAACAGGGGAAAAGATACGCAGTATTTT
CASSFENRGKDTQYF
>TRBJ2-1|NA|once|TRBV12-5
TGTGCTAGTGGTTTGGGAGCAAAGCCCCTACAGGGACCGGGCAATGAGCAGTTCTTC
CASGLGAKPLQGPGNEQFF
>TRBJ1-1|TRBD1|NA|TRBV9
TGTGCCAGCAGCGACAGACAGGGGGCCGCTGAAGCTTTCTTT
CASSDRQGAAEAFF
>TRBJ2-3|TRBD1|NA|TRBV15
TGTGCCACCAGCAGTCGGGACAGGGGGCTAACAGATACGCAGTATTTT
CATSSRDRGLTDTQYF
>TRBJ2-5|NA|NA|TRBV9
TGTGCCAGCAGCGTAGTAGGAGGGGGCTGGGAGACCCAGTACTTC
CASSVVGGGWETQYF
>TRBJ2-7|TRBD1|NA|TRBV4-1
TGCGCCAGCAGCCAAGACTCACCGGACAGGGGTACCTACGAGCAGTACTTC
CASSQDSPDRGTYEQYF
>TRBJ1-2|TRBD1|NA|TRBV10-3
TGTGCCATCAGTGATCCCGACAGGGGAAGTGGCTACACCTTC
CAISDPDRGSGYTF
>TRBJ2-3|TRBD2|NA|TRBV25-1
TGTGCCAGCAGTGACACGATTAGCGGGGGGGCCTCAGATACGCAGTATTTT
CASSDTISGGASDTQYF
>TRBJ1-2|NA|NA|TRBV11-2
TGTGCCAGCAGAGCAGGGGAAGGCTACACCTTC
CASRAGEGYTF
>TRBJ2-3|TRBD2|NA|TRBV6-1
TGTGCCAGCAGTGGAAGCGGGGCGAACACAGATACGCAGTATTTT
CASSGSGANTDTQYF
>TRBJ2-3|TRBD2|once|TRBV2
TGTGCCAGCAGGGGACTAGCGGGGGCCCCGGGCCCAGATACGCAGTATTTT
CASRGLAGAPGPDTQYF